The rows below give T cell receptor beta chains drawn from one sample of a study of T cells after yellow fever vaccination. Each CDR3 protein gets one entry after TCRdb re-called the 5' RACE reads with MiXCR. The repertoire holds a few hundred thousand distinct CDR3 sequences, with around 7% as singletons. The material sequenced was PBMCs, taken roughly 46 days after the first yellow fever vaccination. These receptors were collected from a man between 18 and 29 years old who received the YFV17D yellow fever vaccine. Each CDR3 is given without its conserved first and last residue. Expanded clones are given a class, and other clones once, few, many or no size at all.

many	TRBV5-1	TRBJ2-3	ASSRDRGGTDTQY
few	TRBV10-3	TRBJ2-2	AIRGSAGELF
NA	TRBV7-4	TRBJ1-5	ASRQYSNQPQH
NA	TRBV7-2	TRBJ1-5	ASSSMDQPQH
NA	TRBV4-3	TRBJ2-2	ASSYSAGELF
NA	TRBV7-2	TRBJ2-5	ASGGGARETQY
few	TRBV6-2/TRBV6-3	TRBJ2-3	ASSYRLIAETIYTQY
few	TRBV12-3/TRBV12-4	TRBJ1-5	ASSLGALGDQPQH
many	TRBV12-3/TRBV12-4	TRBJ2-1	ASSARDPYNEQF
few	TRBV18	TRBJ2-6	ASSPVTGIPSAANVLT
NA	TRBV6-5	TRBJ2-7	ASRTWGEQY
few	TRBV9	TRBJ2-3	ASSVAGGNPDTQY
NA	TRBV7-9	TRBJ2-2	ASSPITGAGELF
NA	TRBV6-2/TRBV6-3	TRBJ2-6	ASSSGMANVLT
many	TRBV7-9	TRBJ2-1	ASSERGREQF
many	TRBV5-1	TRBJ1-6	ASSLDGASDYNSPLH
many	TRBV7-2	TRBJ2-1	ASSLRMGNEQF
many	TRBV20-1	TRBJ2-3	SARATSADTQY
NA	TRBV6-1	TRBJ2-6	ASREGLAGFSGANVLT
NA	TRBV5-1	TRBJ1-5	ASSRTGDINQPQH
NA	TRBV7-2	TRBJ2-1	ASSKTGTLNEQF
NA	TRBV7-2	TRBJ2-2	ASSLVSAGSFTGELF
many	TRBV27	TRBJ2-2	ASSLSHPRTGELF
NA	TRBV29-1	TRBJ1-2	SVGGYGYT
many	TRBV15	TRBJ2-3	ATSTAPGQGAKDTQY
NA	TRBV15	TRBJ1-6	ATSRDSGTVSPLH
NA	TRBV7-2	TRBJ2-5	ASSLAFANQETQY
NA	TRBV3-1	TRBJ1-2	ASSQLYGYT
many	TRBV5-1	TRBJ2-1	ASSYSSDEQF
few	TRBV20-1	TRBJ1-1	SARDQASDTEAF
NA	TRBV11-1	TRBJ2-6	ASSFPPLGPGANVLT
few	TRBV5-1	TRBJ2-3	ASSLGGTSLSTQY
NA	TRBV9	TRBJ2-3	ASSVDGGGARDTQY
NA	TRBV9	TRBJ1-1	ASSRDLGANTEAF
few	TRBV20-1	TRBJ1-1	SAPAYNTEAF
few	TRBV5-1	TRBJ1-5	ASSPGQGGSNQPQH
few	TRBV4-2	TRBJ2-3	ASSQDLAGYTDTQY
many	TRBV27	TRBJ1-2	ASSPSTGVDYT
few	TRBV10-3	TRBJ1-5	AISDQGGQSNQPQH
many	TRBV5-1	TRBJ2-2	ASSLRTGGVGELF
many	TRBV3-1	TRBJ1-1	ASSHSFLNTEAF
few	TRBV7-2	TRBJ1-5	ASSLVQGWEPQH
NA	TRBV7-9	TRBJ1-2	ASSGSVGGYT
few	TRBV9	TRBJ2-5	ASSVTLGETQY
few	TRBV2	TRBJ2-2	ASKGQGASGELF